The rows below give T cell receptor beta chains drawn from one sample of a study of blood T cell repertoires in COVID-19. Sequenced by immunoSEQ multiplex PCR; TCRdb stores in-frame clones only, minus some. The sample yields 180,000 or so clones, around 87% seen once. Sequencing used peripheral blood. The receptors were gathered from a man in his forties with active or convalescent COVID-19. Each CDR3 is given with its conserved first and last residue. D genes are given only for firm matches.

j_gene: TRBJ1-6
v_gene: TRBV18
d_gene: -
CDR3nt: TGTGCCAGCTCACCCGAGTATAATTCACCCCTCCACTTT
CDR3aa: CASSPEYNSPLHF

j_gene: TRBJ1-6
v_gene: TRBV9
d_gene: TRBD1
CDR3nt: TGTGCCAGCAGCCCGCGGTTGGGACAGGGTAATTCGGCCCTCCACTTT
CDR3aa: CASSPRLGQGNSALHF

j_gene: TRBJ1-5
v_gene: TRBV6-2/TRBV6-3
d_gene: TRBD1
CDR3nt: TGTGCCAGCAGTTCCTGGACAGGGATAGATCAGCCCCAGCATTTT
CDR3aa: CASSSWTGIDQPQHF

j_gene: TRBJ2-5
v_gene: TRBV19
d_gene: -
CDR3nt: TGTGCCAGTAGCCAACAAGAGACCCAGTACTTC
CDR3aa: CASSQQETQYF

j_gene: TRBJ2-3
v_gene: TRBV24-1
d_gene: -
CDR3nt: TGTGCCACCAGTGATTTCGGTTCGCCGGGGGTAACAGATACGCAGTATTTT
CDR3aa: CATSDFGSPGVTDTQYF

j_gene: TRBJ1-1
v_gene: TRBV28
d_gene: -
CDR3nt: TGTGCCAGCAGTTTAGTCCGCGCAGGGGTCCCTGAAGCTTTCTTT
CDR3aa: CASSLVRAGVPEAFF

j_gene: TRBJ2-3
v_gene: TRBV30
d_gene: -
CDR3nt: TGTGCCTGGTCCCAAACTAGCACAGATACGCAGTATTTT
CDR3aa: CAWSQTSTDTQYF

j_gene: TRBJ1-2
v_gene: TRBV30
d_gene: TRBD1
CDR3nt: TGTGCCTGGAGTTTTCGTGACAGGGCCTATGGCTACACCTTC
CDR3aa: CAWSFRDRAYGYTF

j_gene: TRBJ2-5
v_gene: TRBV9
d_gene: TRBD1
CDR3nt: TGTGCCAGCAGCGGACGGACAGGGGACCAAGAGACCCAGTACTTC
CDR3aa: CASSGRTGDQETQYF

j_gene: TRBJ1-5
v_gene: TRBV20-1
d_gene: TRBD1
CDR3nt: TGCAGTGTTAGTTGGGACAGGGGGTCGCCCCAGCATTTT
CDR3aa: CSVSWDRGSPQHF

j_gene: TRBJ2-3
v_gene: TRBV7-2
d_gene: TRBD2
CDR3nt: TGTGCCAGCAGCTCCATAGCGGGGGGGCCGTCGGATACGCAGTATTTT
CDR3aa: CASSSIAGGPSDTQYF

j_gene: TRBJ1-1
v_gene: TRBV18
d_gene: TRBD1
CDR3nt: TGTGCCAGCTCACCACCGGCAGGGGGATTGAACACTGAAGCTTTCTTT
CDR3aa: CASSPPAGGLNTEAFF

j_gene: TRBJ2-7
v_gene: TRBV3-1/TRBV3-2
d_gene: -
CDR3nt: TGTGCCAGCAGCCACCGGGGGGAGCAGTACTTC
CDR3aa: CASSHRGEQYF